This T cell receptor beta chain was sequenced for a study of siplizumab effects on memory and regulatory T cells. Study-level points and caveats: A minor fraction of alloreactive clones, and no more, mapped to unstimulated subsets.

With regard to this clone: As yet, its antigen is unknown.

The table came from immunoSEQ multiplex PCR; TCRdb's copy has only in-frame clones and leaves some out. Of more than 95,000 clones listed, about 95% are singletons. This receptor was obtained from a human donor in good health. Sequencing input: non-Treg CD4+ T cells sorted from blood.

The chain's CDR3 is CASSGLAGNTIYF. DNA of the CDR3: TGTGCCAGCAGTGGGTTGGCGGGAAACACCATATATTTT. This chain joins TRBV2 and TRBJ1-3, with unresolved D. V shed 4 bases and J shed 4 bases, with 8 bases lying between them. CDR1 is SNHLY and CDR2 is FYNNEI in the germline V gene. The CDR3 spans 13 residues.